This T cell receptor beta chain derives from a study of control samples from healthy donors and cancer patients. Using immunoSEQ multiplex PCR, the repertoire was profiled, and TCRdb retains in-frame clones only, with some absent. The sample includes fewer than 250,000 clones, around 90% of them seen just once. V was pared by 3 bases and J by 0 bases, with 9 bases of the junction left unmatched. Germline CDR1 and CDR2: SGHRS and YFSETQ. The CDR3 loop spans 16 amino acids. Sequencing was carried out using blood. The chain has TRBV5-1 and TRBJ2-7; 7 bases map to TRBD1. This clonotype was obtained from a man younger than 40 in good health. Written as DNA, the CDR3 is TGCGCCAGCAGCTATGGGACAGACTATAGCTCCTACGAGCAGTACTTC. Amino acid sequence: CASSYGTDYSSYEQYF.